This T cell receptor beta chain is from a study of T cell responses to AZD1222 COVID-19 vaccine. Study-wide results and limits: The donor cohort was predominantly white British with a female majority, and clonal diversity may have been underestimated. Nearly half of spike-specific TCRs reportedly go after variant regions that carry no mutations.

V gave up 4 bases and J gave up 3 bases; unmatched junction bases: 8. The CDR3 length is 15 residues. The germline gives CDR1 SGHDT, CDR2 YYEEEE. As to this clone: Its target is not known.

Libraries were prepared by immunoSEQ multiplex PCR; TCRdb keeps only in-frame clonotypes and omits some of them. The table records fewer than 100,000 clones, roughly nine tenths of them present only once. Sequences were derived from peripheral blood, sampled on day 0 of AZD1222 vaccination. The clonotype was recovered from an adult in good health. The chain recombines TRBV5-6 with TRBJ2-3; 7 bases align to TRBD1. The CDR3 region has the DNA TGTGCCAGCAGCCCGACGGGACAGACTACAGATACGCAGTATTTT. Translated, it gives CASSPTGQTTDTQYF.